The 18 T cell receptor beta chains below were found in one sample sequenced in a study of pediatric ulcerative colitis. Some clones are missing from TCRdb's copy, which holds only in-frame ones; the method was immunoSEQ multiplex PCR. The table shows tens of thousands of clones, with around 86% occurring only once. The material sequenced was blood. Every receptor here comes from a boy younger than 18 who was a control in a study of pediatric ulcerative colitis.

This clone was observed a single time. This chain connects TRBV18 to TRBJ1-2; the match to TRBD1 covers 11 bases. The CDR3 consists of 15 residues. Trimming at V came to 3 bases and at J to 7 bases, leaving 7 bases not matched to a gene. CDR1 is KGHSH, CDR2 LQKENI, per germline. This CDR3 is CASSPDRGLSPGYTF. In DNA, the CDR3 is TGTGCCAGCTCACCGGACAGGGGGCTCTCCCCTGGCTACACCTTC.

This chain links TRBV28 with TRBJ1-5, with 7 bases that match TRBD1. CDR1 and CDR2 from the germline V gene are MDHEN and SYDVKM. The V segment lost 4 bases and the J segment 4 bases; nucleotides outside the gene matches: 7. The CDR3 is 15 amino acids. CDR3 sequence (DNA): TGTGCCAGCAGTTCCACAGGGGAAATTAATCAGCCCCAGCATTTT. This translates into CASSSTGEINQPQHF.

The rearrangement links TRBV5-1 to TRBJ1-2, with 7 positions matching TRBD1. Unmatched junction bases numbered 6, after V lost 0 bases and J lost 4 bases. The CDR3 loop spans 15 amino acids. In germline, CDR1 is SGHRS, CDR2 YFSETQ. CDR3 in amino acids: CASSLGTGPSYGYTF. In DNA, the CDR3 is TGCGCCAGCAGCTTGGGGACAGGTCCGAGCTATGGCTACACCTTC.

V gene TRBV29-1 combines with J gene TRBJ2-3; a weak D match, TRBD2 (5 bases). V lost 4 bases to trimming and J lost 5 bases, with 13 bases between them. CDR1 and CDR2 (germline): SQVTM, ANQGSEA. The CDR3 length is 13 residues. The CDR3 nucleotides read TGCAGCGTTGGAAACGGGAATATAGATACGCAGTATTTT. The encoded protein is CSVGNGNIDTQYF.

The chain uses TRBV6-4 and TRBJ2-1; TRBD2 agrees at 8 bases. Germline V gene sequence: CDR1 MRHNA, CDR2 SNTAGT. With V trimmed by 0 bases and J by 4 bases, 2 bases remained unmatched. This CDR3 has 15 residues. CDR3 sequence: CASSDSAGGYNEQFF. The CDR3 DNA reads TGTGCCAGCAGTGACTCGGCGGGGGGATACAATGAGCAGTTCTTC.

The chain has TRBV5-6 and TRBJ1-2, with TRBD1 matching 7 bases. The CDR3 length is 13 residues. The germline CDR1 and CDR2 sequences are SGHDT and YYEEEE. With V trimmed by 5 bases and J by 4 bases, 5 bases remained unmatched. CDR3 region: CASRTGYSYGYTF. CDR3 coding DNA: TGTGCCAGCAGGACAGGGTATTCCTATGGCTACACCTTC.

This chain connects TRBV9 to TRBJ2-1, with 8 bases that match TRBD2. From germline, CDR1 is SGDLS and CDR2 YYNGEE. V gave up 2 bases and J gave up 2 bases; unmatched junction bases: 6. The CDR3 loop spans 16 amino acids. The CDR3 nucleotides are TGTGCCAGCAGCGTTGCTAGCGGGCGCACCTACAATGAGCAGTTCTTC. It encodes CASSVASGRTYNEQFF.

The CDR3 nucleotides read TGTGCCAGCAGTTACGGGTGGAAGACTGAAGCTTTCTTT. It yields the protein CASSYGWKTEAFF. The chain links TRBV6-5 to TRBJ1-1; D is unresolved. V gave up 2 bases and J gave up 5 bases, with 9 bases separating them. Germline V gene data show CDR1 as MNHEY and CDR2 as SVGAGI. The CDR3 has 13 residues.

The V and J genes are TRBV2 and TRBJ1-3; D not resolved. V was clipped by 3 bases and J by 0 bases, with 9 bases between them. The CDR3 has 15 amino acids. CDR1 SNHLY and CDR2 FYNNEI come from the germline V gene. The CDR3 DNA follows: TGTGCCAGCAGTGACCTGGGCACCTCTGGAAACACCATATATTTT. This gives the protein CASSDLGTSGNTIYF.

The chain has TRBV5-6 and TRBJ2-1, with D maybe TRBD1 (6 bases). Germline V gene data show CDR1 as SGHDT and CDR2 as YYEEEE. V was cut by 3 bases and J by 8 bases, with 24 bases left in between. The CDR3 contains 17 residues. DNA for the CDR3: TGTGCCAGCAGCTGGAAGGGGATCGGGACAACCTTGGATGAGCAGTTCTTC. Residues: CASSWKGIGTTLDEQFF.

The CDR3 protein is CASSHPRTSGRYNEQFF. The CDR3 DNA reads as TGCGCCAGCAGCCATCCAAGGACTAGCGGGAGGTACAATGAGCAGTTCTTC. This chain connects TRBV4-1 to TRBJ2-1, with TRBD2 identical over 14 bases. The V and J ends lost 3 bases and 4 bases, in that order; junction bases with no gene match: 5. This CDR3 is 17 amino acids long. Germline CDR1 reads MGHRA; CDR2 reads YSYEKL.

In its sample, this clone was seen once. The chain carries TRBV7-2 and TRBJ2-4; 7 bases are shared with TRBD1. With 1 base clipped from V and 9 bases from J, the junction kept 9 bases outside the gene matches. The CDR3 runs 15 residues. Germline V lookup: CDR1 SGHTA, CDR2 FQGNSA. The CDR3 reads CASSLVGAGGSIQYF. The CDR3 DNA follows: TGTGCCAGCAGCTTAGTGGGGGCAGGGGGAAGCATTCAGTACTTC.

For the CDR3, the DNA is TGCAGCGTTAGCGGGGGCACTGAAGCTTTCTTT. As protein: CSVSGGTEAFF. The rearrangement links TRBV29-1 to TRBJ1-1, with D possibly matching TRBD1 (5 bases). Germline V gene lookup returns CDR1 SQVTM and CDR2 ANQGSEA. Trimming removed 5 bases from V and 4 bases from J, with 8 bases in between. The length of the CDR3 is 11 residues.

The chain is built from TRBV10-3 and TRBJ2-1; D may be TRBD2 (6 bases). V was cut by 4 bases and J by 4 bases, with 20 bases left in between. The V gene's germline CDR1 is ENHRY and CDR2 SYGVKD. The CDR3 has 17 residues. Here the CDR3 DNA reads TGTGCCATCAGTGTTGGAGGGACCCGCTTGCCTTACAATGAGCAGTTCTTC. This translates into CAISVGGTRLPYNEQFF.

This chain joins TRBV21-1 and TRBJ1-2; the D call in the table, TRBD1, was not verified against the DNA. TRBV21-1 is tagged as a pseudogene. The CDR3 covers 15 residues. CDR3 bases: TGTGCCAGCAATAGAACTTTGGGACAGGGGGATGGCTACACCTTC. Its translation is CASNRTLGQGDGYTF.

The J gene is TRBJ2-1, the V gene TRBV4-3; tentatively, D is TRBD1 (5 bases). The germline gives CDR1 LGHNA, CDR2 YSLEER. The CDR3 totals 17 residues. Between the trimmed V and J ends, which lost 2 bases and 0 bases, there was a span of 14 bases. Here the CDR3 reads CASSQRVDTDSYNEQFF. As DNA, the CDR3 is TGCGCCAGCAGCCAAAGGGTGGACACCGACTCCTACAATGAGCAGTTCTTC.

The J gene is TRBJ2-5, the V gene TRBV2; tentative D call: TRBD2 (6 bases). CDR3 length: 15 residues. Germline V CDR1 and CDR2: SNHLY, FYNNEI. Trimming left V 5 bases short and J 5 bases short, with 18 bases between. The CDR3 sequence: CASSRVADKNETQYF. CDR3 coding DNA: TGTGCCAGCAGTCGAGTAGCGGATAAAAACGAGACCCAGTACTTC.

V is TRBV10-3 and J is TRBJ1-6, with D possibly matching TRBD1 (6 bases). The CDR3 contains 15 residues. V was clipped by 4 bases and J by 4 bases, with 11 bases between them. Germline values: CDR1 ENHRY, CDR2 SYGVKD. In DNA form, the CDR3 reads TGTGCCATCAGTGCAAGGGACACATATAATTCACCCCTCCACTTT. Translation: CAISARDTYNSPLHF.